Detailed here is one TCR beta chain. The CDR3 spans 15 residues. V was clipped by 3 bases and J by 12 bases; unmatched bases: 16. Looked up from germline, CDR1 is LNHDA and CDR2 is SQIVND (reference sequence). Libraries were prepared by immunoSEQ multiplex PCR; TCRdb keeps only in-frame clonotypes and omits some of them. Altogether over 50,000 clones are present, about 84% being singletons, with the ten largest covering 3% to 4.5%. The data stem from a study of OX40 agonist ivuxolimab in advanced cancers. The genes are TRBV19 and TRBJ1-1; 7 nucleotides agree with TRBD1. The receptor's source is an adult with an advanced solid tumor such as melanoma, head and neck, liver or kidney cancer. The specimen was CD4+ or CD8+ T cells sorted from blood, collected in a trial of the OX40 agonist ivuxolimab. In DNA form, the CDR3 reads TGTGCCAGTAGTATCGCCTTAACAGGGGCAGGGAGAACTTTCTTT. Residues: CASSIALTGAGRTFF.